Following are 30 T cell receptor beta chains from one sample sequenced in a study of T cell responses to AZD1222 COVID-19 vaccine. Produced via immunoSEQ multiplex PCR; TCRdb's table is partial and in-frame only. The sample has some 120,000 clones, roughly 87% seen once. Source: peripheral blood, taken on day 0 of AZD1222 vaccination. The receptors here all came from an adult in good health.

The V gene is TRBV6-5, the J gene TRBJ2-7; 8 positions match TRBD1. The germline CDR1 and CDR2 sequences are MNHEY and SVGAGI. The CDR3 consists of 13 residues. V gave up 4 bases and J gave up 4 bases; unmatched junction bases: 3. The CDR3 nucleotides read TGTGCCAGCAGTTCGGACAGGGCGTACGAGCAGTACTTC. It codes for CASSSDRAYEQYF.

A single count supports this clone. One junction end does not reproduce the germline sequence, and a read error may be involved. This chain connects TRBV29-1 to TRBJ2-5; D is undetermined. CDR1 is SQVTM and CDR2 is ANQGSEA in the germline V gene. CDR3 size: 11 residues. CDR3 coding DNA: TGCAGCGTTGAAAAAACAGAGAGCCAGTACTTC. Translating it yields CSVEKTESQYF.

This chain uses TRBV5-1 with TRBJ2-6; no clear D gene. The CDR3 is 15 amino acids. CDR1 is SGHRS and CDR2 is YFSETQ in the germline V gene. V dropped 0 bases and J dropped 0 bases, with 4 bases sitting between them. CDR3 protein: CASSLEDSGANVLTF. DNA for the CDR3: TGCGCCAGCAGCTTGGAGGACTCTGGGGCCAACGTCCTGACTTTC.

The CDR3 coding sequence is TGTGCCAGCTCACCCGGAACGGACAGAGCTTATAATTCACCCCTCCACTTT. This gives the protein CASSPGTDRAYNSPLHF. V usage is TRBV18 and J usage is TRBJ1-6; the D gene is possibly TRBD1 (6 bases). The germline V gene has CDR1 KGHSH and CDR2 LQKENI. V lost 3 bases and J lost 4, with 16 bases in between. The CDR3 totals 17 residues.

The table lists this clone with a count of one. Here the CDR3 DNA reads TGTGCCAGCAAAACGACGGATTCCTACGAGCAGTACTTC. Residues: CASKTTDSYEQYF. The chain has TRBV5-4 and TRBJ2-7; D is uncertain. Trimming removed 6 bases from V and 1 base from J, with 11 bases in between. The CDR3 contains 13 residues. Germline CDR1 and CDR2: SGHNT and YYREEE (reference sequence).

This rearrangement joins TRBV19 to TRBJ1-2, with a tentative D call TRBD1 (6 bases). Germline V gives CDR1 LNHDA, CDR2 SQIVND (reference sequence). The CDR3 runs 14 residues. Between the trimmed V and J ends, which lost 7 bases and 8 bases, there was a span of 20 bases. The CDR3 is CASTHSGAAGGYTF. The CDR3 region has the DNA TGTGCCAGTACCCACTCGGGGGCGGCAGGGGGCTACACCTTC.

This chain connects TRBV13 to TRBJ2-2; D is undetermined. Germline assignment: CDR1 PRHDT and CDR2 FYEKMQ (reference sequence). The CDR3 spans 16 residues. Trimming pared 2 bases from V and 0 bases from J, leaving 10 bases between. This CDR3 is CASSLFGLPNTGELFF. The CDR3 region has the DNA TGTGCCAGCAGCTTATTTGGGCTACCGAACACCGGGGAGCTGTTTTTT. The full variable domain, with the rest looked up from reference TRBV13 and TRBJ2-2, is AAGVIQSPRHLIKEKRETATLKCYPIPRHDTVYWYQQGPGQDPQFLISFYEKMQSDKGSIPDRFSAQQFSDYHSELNMSSLELGDSALYFCASSLFGLPNTGELFFGEGSRLTVL.

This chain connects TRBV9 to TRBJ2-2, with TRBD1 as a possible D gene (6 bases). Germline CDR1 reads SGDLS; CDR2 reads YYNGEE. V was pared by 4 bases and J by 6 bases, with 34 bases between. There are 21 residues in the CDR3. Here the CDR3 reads CASSSRVGAQGPPFPSGELFF. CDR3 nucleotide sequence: TGTGCCAGCAGCTCACGAGTGGGGGCCCAGGGACCCCCTTTCCCCTCCGGGGAGCTGTTTTTT. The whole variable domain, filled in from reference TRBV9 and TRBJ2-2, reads DSGVTQTPKHLITATGQRVTLRCSPRSGDLSVYWYQQSLDQGLQFLIQYYNGEERAKGNILERFSAQQFPDLHSELNLSSLELGDSALYFCASSSRVGAQGPPFPSGELFFGEGSRLTVL.

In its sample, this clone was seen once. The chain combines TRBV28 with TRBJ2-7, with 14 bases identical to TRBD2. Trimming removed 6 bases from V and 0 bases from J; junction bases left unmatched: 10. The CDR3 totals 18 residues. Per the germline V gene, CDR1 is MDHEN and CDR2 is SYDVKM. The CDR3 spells CASRAGLAGGRSSYEQYF. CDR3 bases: TGTGCCAGCAGAGCTGGACTAGCGGGGGGCCGAAGCTCCTACGAGCAGTACTTC.

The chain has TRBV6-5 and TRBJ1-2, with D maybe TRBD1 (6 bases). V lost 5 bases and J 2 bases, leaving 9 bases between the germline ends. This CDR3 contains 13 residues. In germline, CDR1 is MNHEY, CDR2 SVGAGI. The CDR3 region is CASSQDSNYGYTF. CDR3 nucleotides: TGTGCCAGCAGTCAGGACAGCAACTATGGCTACACCTTC.

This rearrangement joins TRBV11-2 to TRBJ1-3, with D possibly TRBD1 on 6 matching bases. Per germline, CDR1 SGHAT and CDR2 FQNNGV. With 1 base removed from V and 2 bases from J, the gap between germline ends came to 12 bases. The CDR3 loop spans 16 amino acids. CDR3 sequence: CASSLVAGVPGNTIYF. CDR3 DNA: TGTGCCAGCAGCTTAGTGGCAGGGGTGCCTGGAAACACCATATATTTT.

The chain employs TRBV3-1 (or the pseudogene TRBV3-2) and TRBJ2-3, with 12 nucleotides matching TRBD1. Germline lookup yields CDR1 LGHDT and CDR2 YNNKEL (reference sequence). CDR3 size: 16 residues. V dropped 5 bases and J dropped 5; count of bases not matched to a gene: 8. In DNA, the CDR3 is TGTGCCAGCAGCTACTACCGGGACAGGGGGCAAGATACGCAGTATTTT. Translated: CASSYYRDRGQDTQYF.

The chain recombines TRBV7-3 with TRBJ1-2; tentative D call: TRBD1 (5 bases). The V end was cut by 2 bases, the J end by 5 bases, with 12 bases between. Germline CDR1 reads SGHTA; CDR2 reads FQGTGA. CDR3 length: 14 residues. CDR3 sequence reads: CASSLPPGTYGYTF. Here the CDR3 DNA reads TGTGCCAGCAGCTTACCTCCAGGGACGTATGGCTACACCTTC.

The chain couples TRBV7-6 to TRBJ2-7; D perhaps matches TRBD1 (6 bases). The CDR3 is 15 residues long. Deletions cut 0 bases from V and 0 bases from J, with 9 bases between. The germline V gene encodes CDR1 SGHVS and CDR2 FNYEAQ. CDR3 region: CASSLAKTGSYEQYF. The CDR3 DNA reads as TGTGCCAGCAGCTTAGCAAAGACAGGCTCCTACGAGCAGTACTTC.

Here the CDR3 reads CASSGRRIGNTIYF. The CDR3, as DNA: TGTGCCAGCTCGGGACGTCGGATTGGAAACACCATATATTTT. This chain joins TRBV18 and TRBJ1-3, with a tentative D call TRBD1 (5 bases). Trimming removed 6 bases at V and 3 bases at J, with 12 bases between. In germline, CDR1 is KGHSH, CDR2 LQKENI. CDR3 length: 14 residues.

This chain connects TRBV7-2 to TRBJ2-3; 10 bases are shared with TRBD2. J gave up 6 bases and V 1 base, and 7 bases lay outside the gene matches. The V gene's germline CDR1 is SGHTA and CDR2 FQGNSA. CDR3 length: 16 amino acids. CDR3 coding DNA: TGTGCCAGCAGCTTAGAGCTAGCGGGGGCTCTGGATACGCAGTATTTT. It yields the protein CASSLELAGALDTQYF.

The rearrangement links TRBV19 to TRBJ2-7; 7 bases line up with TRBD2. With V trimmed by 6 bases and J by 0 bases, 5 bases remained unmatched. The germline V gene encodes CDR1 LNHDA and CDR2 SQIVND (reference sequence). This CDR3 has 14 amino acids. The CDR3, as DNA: TGTGCCAGTAGCCCCTCTAGCGGCTCCTACGAGCAGTACTTC. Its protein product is CASSPSSGSYEQYF.

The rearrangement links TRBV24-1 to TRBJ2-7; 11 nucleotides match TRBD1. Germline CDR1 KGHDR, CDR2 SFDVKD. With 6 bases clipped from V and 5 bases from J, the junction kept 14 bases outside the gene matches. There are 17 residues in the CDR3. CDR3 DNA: TGTGCCACCAGTCGTTCTTCCCGGACAGGGGGCAAGGACGAGCAGTACTTC. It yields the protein CATSRSSRTGGKDEQYF.

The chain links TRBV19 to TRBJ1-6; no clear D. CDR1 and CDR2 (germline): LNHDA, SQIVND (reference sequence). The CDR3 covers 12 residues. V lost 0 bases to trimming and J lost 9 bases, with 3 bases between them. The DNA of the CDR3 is TGTGCCAGTAGTATAGAGGGTTCACCCCTCCACTTT. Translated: CASSIEGSPLHF.

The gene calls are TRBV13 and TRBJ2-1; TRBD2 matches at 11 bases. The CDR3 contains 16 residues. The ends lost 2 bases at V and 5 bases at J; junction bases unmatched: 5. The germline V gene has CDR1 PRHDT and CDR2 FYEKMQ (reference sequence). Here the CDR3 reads CASSLSRGLADNEQFF. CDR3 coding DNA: TGTGCCAGCAGCTTATCTAGGGGACTAGCGGACAATGAGCAGTTCTTC.

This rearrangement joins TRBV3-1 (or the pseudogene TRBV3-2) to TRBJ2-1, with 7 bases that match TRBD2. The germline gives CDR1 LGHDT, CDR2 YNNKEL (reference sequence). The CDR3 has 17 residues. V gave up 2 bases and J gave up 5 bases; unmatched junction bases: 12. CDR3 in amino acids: CASSQPRGGQGHNEQFF. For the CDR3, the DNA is TGTGCCAGCAGCCAACCCCGGGGAGGGCAGGGCCACAATGAGCAGTTCTTC.

CDR3 protein: CASSFSGGAVTDTQYF. In nucleotides, the CDR3 is TGTGCCAGCAGTTTTAGCGGGGGGGCCGTCACAGATACGCAGTATTTT. V usage is TRBV6-4 and J usage is TRBJ2-3, with 11 nucleotides matching TRBD2. J lost 2 bases, V lost 5 bases, and 6 bases had no gene match. The CDR3 runs 16 residues. The germline CDR1 and CDR2 sequences are MRHNA and SNTAGT.

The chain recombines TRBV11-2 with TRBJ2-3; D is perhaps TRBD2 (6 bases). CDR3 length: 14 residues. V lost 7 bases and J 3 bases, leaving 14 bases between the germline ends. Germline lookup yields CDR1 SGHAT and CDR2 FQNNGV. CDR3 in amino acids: CASKEGLVTDTQYF. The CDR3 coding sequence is TGTGCCAGCAAGGAGGGGCTAGTTACAGATACGCAGTATTTT.

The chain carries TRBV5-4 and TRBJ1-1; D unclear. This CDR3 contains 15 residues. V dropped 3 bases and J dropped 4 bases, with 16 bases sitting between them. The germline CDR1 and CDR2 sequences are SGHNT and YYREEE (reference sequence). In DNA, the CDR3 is TGTGCCAGCAGCTCAACGGACCGGGCCTCCACTGAAGCTTTCTTT. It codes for CASSSTDRASTEAFF.

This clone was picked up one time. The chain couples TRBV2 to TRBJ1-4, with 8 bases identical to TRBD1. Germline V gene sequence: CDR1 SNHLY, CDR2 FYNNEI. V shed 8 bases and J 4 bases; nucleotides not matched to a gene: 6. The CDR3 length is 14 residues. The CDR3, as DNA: TGTGCCAGCGGTCGACAGGGGATTAATGAAAAACTGTTTTTT. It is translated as CASGRQGINEKLFF.

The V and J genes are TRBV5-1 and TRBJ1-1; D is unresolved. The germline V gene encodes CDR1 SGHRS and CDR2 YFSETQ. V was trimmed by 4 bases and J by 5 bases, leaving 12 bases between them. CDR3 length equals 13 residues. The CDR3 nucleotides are TGCGCCAGCAGCCCTAATACGGGGACTGAAGCTTTCTTT. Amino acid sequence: CASSPNTGTEAFF.

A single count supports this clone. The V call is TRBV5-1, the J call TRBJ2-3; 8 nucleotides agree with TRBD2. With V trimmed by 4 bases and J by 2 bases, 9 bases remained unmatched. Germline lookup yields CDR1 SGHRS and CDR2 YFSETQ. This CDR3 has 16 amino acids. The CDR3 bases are TGCGCCAGCAGCCCGGTAGCGGGGTCGTTCACAGATACGCAGTATTTT. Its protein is CASSPVAGSFTDTQYF.

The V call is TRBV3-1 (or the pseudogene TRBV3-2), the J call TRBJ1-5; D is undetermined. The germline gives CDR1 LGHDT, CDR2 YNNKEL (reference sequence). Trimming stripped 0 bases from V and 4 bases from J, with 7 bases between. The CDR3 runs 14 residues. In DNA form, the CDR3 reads TGTGCCAGCAGCCAAGAAGCCCGGAATCAGCCCCAGCATTTT. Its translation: CASSQEARNQPQHF.

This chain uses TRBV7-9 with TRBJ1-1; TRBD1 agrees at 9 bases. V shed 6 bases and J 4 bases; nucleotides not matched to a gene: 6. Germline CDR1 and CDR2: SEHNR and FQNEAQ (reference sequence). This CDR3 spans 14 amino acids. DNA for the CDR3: TGTGCCAGCAGAAAACAGGGGGCGGGCACTGAAGCTTTCTTT. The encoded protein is CASRKQGAGTEAFF.

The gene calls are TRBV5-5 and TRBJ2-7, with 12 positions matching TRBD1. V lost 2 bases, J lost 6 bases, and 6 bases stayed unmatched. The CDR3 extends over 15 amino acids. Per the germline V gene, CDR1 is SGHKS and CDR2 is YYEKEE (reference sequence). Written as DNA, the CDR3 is TGTGCCAGCAGCTTTTCGGGACAGGGGGCAGTCGAGCAGTACTTC. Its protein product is CASSFSGQGAVEQYF.